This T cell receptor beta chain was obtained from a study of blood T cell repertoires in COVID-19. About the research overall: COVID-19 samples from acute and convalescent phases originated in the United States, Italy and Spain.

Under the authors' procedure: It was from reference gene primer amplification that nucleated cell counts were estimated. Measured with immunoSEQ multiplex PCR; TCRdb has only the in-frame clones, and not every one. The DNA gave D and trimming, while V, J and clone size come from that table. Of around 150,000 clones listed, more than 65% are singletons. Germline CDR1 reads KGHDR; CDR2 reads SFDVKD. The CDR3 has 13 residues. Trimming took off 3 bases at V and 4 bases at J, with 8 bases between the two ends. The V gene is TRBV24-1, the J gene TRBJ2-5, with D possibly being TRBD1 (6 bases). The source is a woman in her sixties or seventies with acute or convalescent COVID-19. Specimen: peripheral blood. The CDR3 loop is CATSDTGLETQYF. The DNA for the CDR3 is TGTGCCACCAGTGATACAGGGCTAGAGACCCAGTACTTC.